The 29 T cell receptor beta chains presented below share a single source sample, sequenced in a study of OX40 agonist ivuxolimab in advanced cancers. Assay used: immunoSEQ multiplex PCR; TCRdb lists only in-frame clones, some missing. The sample has about 70,000 clones, more than 80% seen once. Specimen: CD4+ or CD8+ T cells sorted from blood, collected in a trial of the OX40 agonist ivuxolimab. Receptor source: an adult with an advanced solid tumor such as melanoma, head and neck, liver or kidney cancer.

CDR3 loop: CASSRSGDSYEQYF. CDR3 sequence (DNA): TGTGCCAGCAGCCGGAGCGGGGACTCCTACGAGCAGTACTTC. This chain links TRBV4-2 with TRBJ2-7; 7 bases are shared with TRBD2. The CDR3 spans 14 residues. V gave up 4 bases and J gave up 0 bases; unmatched junction bases: 3. Germline CDR1 and CDR2: LGHNA and YNFKEQ.

The chain carries TRBV5-6 and TRBJ2-7; 10 nucleotides match TRBD2. With 1 base clipped from V and 0 bases from J, the junction kept 4 bases outside the gene matches. Germline-derived CDR1 and CDR2 are SGHDT and YYEEEE. The CDR3 is made up of 16 amino acids. DNA of the CDR3: TGTGCCAGCAGCTTGACGGGACTAGCGCACTCCTACGAGCAGTACTTC. This codes for CASSLTGLAHSYEQYF. Filled out from reference TRBV5-6 and TRBJ2-7, the complete variable domain reads DAGVTQSPTHLIKTRGQQVTLRCSPKSGHDTVSWYQQALGQGPQFIFQYYEEEERQRGNFPDRFSGHQFPNYSSELNVNALLLGDSALYLCASSLTGLAHSYEQYFGPGTRLTVT.

This clone occurred a few times. The chain links TRBV19 to TRBJ1-1; D remains ambiguous. The CDR3 sequence is 13 residues long. V was trimmed by 1 base and J by 3 bases, leaving 6 bases between them. Germline-derived CDR1 and CDR2 are LNHDA and SQIVND (reference sequence). CDR3 coding DNA: TGTGCCAGTAGTATAGCGAGGGACACTGAAGCTTTCTTT. Its protein product is CASSIARDTEAFF.

V gene TRBV6-1 combines with J gene TRBJ2-7, with D possibly matching TRBD1 (5 bases). Germline V CDR1 and CDR2: MNHNS, SASEGT. Trimming pared 3 bases from V and 0 bases from J, leaving 12 bases between. This CDR3 has 15 amino acids. The CDR3 DNA is TGTGCCAGCAGTGAGTCCAGGGCTCCCTCCTACGAGCAGTACTTC. This encodes CASSESRAPSYEQYF.

The chain uses TRBV7-2 and TRBJ1-3; D uncertain. From germline, CDR1 is SGHTA and CDR2 FQGNSA. V was clipped by 5 bases and J by 3 bases, with 8 bases between them. The CDR3 is 13 amino acids. Here the CDR3 reads CASSLTSGNTIYF. The CDR3 bases are TGTGCCAGCAGCCTCACCAGTGGAAACACCATATATTTT.

This chain links TRBV28 with TRBJ1-4; D is ambiguous. The CDR3 length is 13 residues. Germline CDR1 reads MDHEN; CDR2 reads SYDVKM. V was shortened by 6 bases and J by 0 bases, with 5 bases between the two germline ends. The chain's CDR3 is CASRWATNEKLFF. CDR3 sequence (DNA): TGTGCCAGCAGGTGGGCAACTAATGAAAAACTGTTTTTT.

This sequence joins TRBV9 and TRBJ2-3; TRBD1 matches at 9 bases. The V segment lost 4 bases and the J segment 1 base; nucleotides outside the gene matches: 4. This CDR3 has 15 residues. Germline V lookup: CDR1 SGDLS, CDR2 YYNGEE. The CDR3 DNA reads TGTGCCAGCAGCCCCCGGACAGGGGGCACAGATACGCAGTATTTT. Translated: CASSPRTGGTDTQYF.

For this clone: Other DNA sequences within the sample encode an identical CDR3. The V gene is TRBV5-1, the J gene TRBJ2-2; D perhaps matches TRBD1 (6 bases). The length of the CDR3 is 14 residues. CDR1 and CDR2 from the germline V gene are SGHRS and YFSETQ. Trimming removed 2 bases at V and 4 bases at J, with 9 bases between. DNA of the CDR3: TGCGCCAGCAGCTTCGGGGACACCACCGGGGAGCTGTTTTTT. This gives the protein CASSFGDTTGELFF. Complete variable domain (other parts from reference TRBV5-1 and TRBJ2-2): KAGVTQTPRYLIKTRGQQVTLSCSPISGHRSVSWYQQTPGQGLQFLFEYFSETQRNKGNFPGRFSGRQFSNSRSEMNVSTLELGDSALYLCASSFGDTTGELFFGEGSRLTVL.

This sequence joins TRBV5-1 and TRBJ2-2, with D maybe TRBD1 (5 bases). Trimming left V 4 bases short and J 0 bases short, with 13 bases between. This CDR3 region has 16 residues. Looked up from germline, CDR1 is SGHRS and CDR2 is YFSETQ. The CDR3 protein is CASSPSTVANTGELFF. Here the CDR3 DNA reads TGCGCCAGCAGCCCCTCGACAGTCGCGAACACCGGGGAGCTGTTTTTT.

Notes on this clone: The junction does not match germline at one end; this may be a read error. The chain carries TRBV20-1 and TRBJ1-2, with D possibly being TRBD1 (6 bases). CDR3 size: 11 residues. Germline-derived CDR1 and CDR2 are DFQATT and SNEGSKA (reference sequence). CDR3 region: CSATGNGGYTF. In DNA form, the CDR3 reads TGCAGCGCTACAGGGAACGGAGGCTACACCTTC.

This clone has just a few counts. This sequence joins TRBV4-3 and TRBJ2-3, with TRBD2 matching 10 bases. Germline lookup yields CDR1 LGHNA and CDR2 YSLEER. V was clipped by 8 bases and J by 4 bases; unmatched bases: 18. This CDR3 region has 18 residues. The CDR3 protein is CASGATSGGASLSDTQYF. CDR3 coding DNA: TGCGCCAGCGGGGCGACGAGCGGGGGGGCCAGTTTGTCAGATACGCAGTATTTT.

The chain is built from TRBV18 and TRBJ2-6, with 9 bases that match TRBD1. J was trimmed by 0 bases and V by 3 bases; bases with no gene match: 9. The CDR3 length is 19 residues. Germline CDR1 and CDR2: KGHSH and LQKENI. The CDR3: CASSPRTGAGSSGANVLTF. The CDR3 nucleotides are TGTGCCAGCTCACCCAGGACAGGGGCTGGTAGCTCTGGGGCCAACGTCCTGACTTTC.

This chain links TRBV7-8 with TRBJ2-1, with D unresolved. Germline CDR1 and CDR2: SGHVS and FQNEAQ. Trimming took off 1 base at V and 10 bases at J, with 11 bases between the two ends. This CDR3 has 13 residues. The CDR3 DNA sequence: TGTGCCAGCAGCTTAGACATAGAGGAGGAGCAGTTCTTC. Translated: CASSLDIEEEQFF.

The V call is TRBV30, the J call TRBJ1-4; no firm D call. This CDR3 has 12 amino acids. Germline V lookup: CDR1 GTSNPN, CDR2 SVGIG (reference sequence). V was shortened by 5 bases and J by 7 bases, with 11 bases between the two germline ends. The CDR3 sequence: CAWGRPSEKLFF. The CDR3 region has the DNA TGTGCCTGGGGGCGGCCGAGTGAAAAACTGTTTTTT.

V is TRBV6-5 and J is TRBJ1-4, with 7 bases matching TRBD1. V was pared by 8 bases and J by 1 base, with 1 base of the junction left unmatched. The CDR3 extends over 13 amino acids. Germline lookup yields CDR1 MNHEY and CDR2 SVGAGI. This CDR3 is CASRDRTNEKLFF. CDR3 coding DNA: TGTGCCAGCCGGGACAGAACTAATGAAAAACTGTTTTTT.

The chain couples TRBV5-6 to TRBJ1-5, with 11 nucleotides matching TRBD1. Germline lookup yields CDR1 SGHDT and CDR2 YYEEEE. The CDR3 sequence is 16 residues long. Unmatched junction bases numbered 7, after V lost 2 bases and J lost 6 bases. CDR3 bases: TGTGCCAGCAGCTTACGGACAGGGGGCTCTCGTCAGCCCCAGCATTTT. This encodes CASSLRTGGSRQPQHF.

The chain couples TRBV29-1 to TRBJ2-5, with D tentatively TRBD2 (5 bases). CDR3 length equals 11 residues. CDR1 and CDR2 (germline): SQVTM, ANQGSEA. Between the trimmed V and J ends, which lost 7 bases and 2 bases, there was a span of 8 bases. DNA for the CDR3: TGCAGCGCTCGGGGTCAAGAGACCCAGTACTTC. It encodes CSARGQETQYF.

This chain joins TRBV5-6 and TRBJ1-1; 12 nucleotides line up with TRBD1. Germline-derived CDR1 and CDR2 are SGHDT and YYEEEE. CDR3 length equals 15 residues. V shed 7 bases, J shed 4 bases, and the junction held 8 bases outside the gene matches. CDR3 nucleotides: TGTGCCAGCTCGGGGACAGGGGGCGTGGGCACTGAAGCTTTCTTT. This codes for CASSGTGGVGTEAFF.

The V and J genes are TRBV12-5 and TRBJ2-3; unclear D gene. CDR1 is LGHNT and CDR2 is FRNRAP in the germline V gene. The CDR3 spans 12 residues. The germline V and J ends were trimmed by 6 bases and 3 bases, with 7 bases remaining between them. CDR3 DNA sequence: TGTGCTAGTGGCCCGAGGACAGATACGCAGTATTTT. This codes for CASGPRTDTQYF.

The chain employs TRBV18 and TRBJ1-4, with D uncertain. CDR1 is KGHSH and CDR2 is LQKENI in the germline V gene. V was trimmed by 4 bases and J by 0 bases, leaving 3 bases between them. This CDR3 is built from 13 residues. The CDR3 DNA reads TGTGCCAGCTCACGGTCAACTAATGAAAAACTGTTTTTT. Translating gives CASSRSTNEKLFF.

This clone occurred once. The V and J genes are TRBV29-1 and TRBJ2-5, with a weak D call TRBD2 (6 bases). The CDR3 consists of 15 residues. Germline-derived CDR1 and CDR2 are SQVTM and ANQGSEA. V lost 6 bases, J lost 4 bases, and 21 bases lay in between. CDR3 bases: TGCAGCGTCGTCCTAATGGTAGGGACTGGAGAGACCCAGTACTTC. Translation gives CSVVLMVGTGETQYF.

The rearrangement links TRBV5-1 to TRBJ1-6; 10 bases fit TRBD1. V was clipped by 4 bases and J by 7 bases; unmatched bases: 2. Per the germline V gene, CDR1 is SGHRS and CDR2 is YFSETQ. This CDR3 has 14 residues. In DNA, the CDR3 is TGCGCCAGCAGCGCGGGACAGGGGAATTCACCCCTCCACTTT. It is translated as CASSAGQGNSPLHF.

This clone was seen a single time. The rearrangement links TRBV6-5 to TRBJ2-7, with D maybe TRBD2 (6 bases). The CDR3 covers 11 residues. Germline CDR1 reads MNHEY; CDR2 reads SVGAGI. V lost 7 bases to trimming and J lost 6 bases, with 10 bases between them. CDR3: CASIGEAEQYF. DNA for the CDR3: TGTGCCAGCATTGGGGAGGCCGAGCAGTACTTC.

The chain couples TRBV19 to TRBJ2-3, with D perhaps matching TRBD1 or TRBD2 (6 bases each). V gave up 3 bases and J gave up 3 bases, with 19 bases separating them. Germline CDR1 and CDR2: LNHDA and SQIVND (reference sequence). CDR3 length: 17 residues. For the CDR3, the DNA is TGTGCCAGTAGTATTCCGGGGGTCGGGGGCAAGACAGATACGCAGTATTTT. Translation: CASSIPGVGGKTDTQYF.

This clone was recorded once. V usage is TRBV19 and J usage is TRBJ1-5; D is unresolved. Trimming cost V 6 bases and J 4 bases, with 19 bases left between them. The CDR3 extends over 16 amino acids. Germline-derived CDR1 and CDR2 are LNHDA and SQIVND (reference sequence). The CDR3, as DNA: TGTGCCAGTAGCATCCGACTAGGGTCTAGTAATCAGCCCCAGCATTTT. Protein: CASSIRLGSSNQPQHF.

This clone was recorded only once. The rearrangement uses TRBV5-8 and TRBJ1-5; possible D gene TRBD1, 5 bases. Germline V lookup: CDR1 SGHTS, CDR2 YDEGEE. V lost 5 bases and J 6 bases, leaving 18 bases between the germline ends. This CDR3 region has 15 residues. As DNA, the CDR3 is TGTGCCAGCAGACAGAGCGGGGGTGCAGTTCAGCCCCAGCATTTT. This codes for CASRQSGGAVQPQHF.

The chain is built from TRBV12-5 and TRBJ1-3; D is unresolved. The CDR3 runs 13 residues. Germline-derived CDR1 and CDR2 are LGHNT and FRNRAP. Trimming cost V 7 bases and J 7 bases, with 14 bases left between them. The chain's CDR3 is CASAESTTNTIYF. In DNA form, the CDR3 reads TGTGCTAGTGCCGAATCAACGACGAACACCATATATTTT.

This chain joins TRBV5-4 and TRBJ2-1, with a weak D call TRBD2 (6 bases). The CDR3 totals 16 residues. Trimming took 0 bases from V and 0 from J, leaving 10 bases between them. Germline lookup yields CDR1 SGHNT and CDR2 YYREEE (reference sequence). The chain's CDR3 is CASSLAVGGSYNEQFF. CDR3 sequence (DNA): TGTGCCAGCAGCTTGGCCGTGGGGGGCTCCTACAATGAGCAGTTCTTC.

V and J are TRBV9 and TRBJ2-5, with TRBD2 as a possible D gene (5 bases). The CDR3 sequence is 15 residues long. V was cut by 0 bases and J by 5 bases, with 14 bases left in between. CDR1 and CDR2 (germline): SGDLS, YYNGEE. This chain's CDR3 is CASSVGHLERETQYF. CDR3 coding DNA: TGTGCCAGCAGCGTAGGTCACCTCGAGCGGGAGACCCAGTACTTC.